This T cell receptor beta chain was captured by sequencing in a study of blood T cell repertoires in COVID-19. Study details: The United States, Italy and Spain supplied acute and convalescent COVID-19 samples. The analysed material was cDNA or gDNA that came from T cells, B-cell-depleted T cells, or PBMCs.

In the original analysis: Reference gene primer amplification yielded estimated nucleated cell counts. Repertoires were generated with immunoSEQ multiplex PCR, while TCRdb's copy carries only in-frame clones and drops some. The V and J calls and the clone size are those of that table, but D and trimming were determined from the DNA. The table includes roughly 36,000 clones, about 90% detected once. The CDR3 sequence is 14 residues long. Germline values: CDR1 KGHSH, CDR2 LQKENI. Trimming took 2 bases from V and 12 from J, leaving 20 bases between them. The chain joins TRBV18 to TRBJ2-7; D possibly corresponds to TRBD2 (5 bases). The specimen was peripheral blood. The clonotype originates from an elderly man with active COVID-19. The CDR3 spells CASSPAPLAGPGYF. In DNA form, the CDR3 reads TGTGCCAGCTCACCAGCCCCCCTGGCGGGCCCGGGGTACTTC.